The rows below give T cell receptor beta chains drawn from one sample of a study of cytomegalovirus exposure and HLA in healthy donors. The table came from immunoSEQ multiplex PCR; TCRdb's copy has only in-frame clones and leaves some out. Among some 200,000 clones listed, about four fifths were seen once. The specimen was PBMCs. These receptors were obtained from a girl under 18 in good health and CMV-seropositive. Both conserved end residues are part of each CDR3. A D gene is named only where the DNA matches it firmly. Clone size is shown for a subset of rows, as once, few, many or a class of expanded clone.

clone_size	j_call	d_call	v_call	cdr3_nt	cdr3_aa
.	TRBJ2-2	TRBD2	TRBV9	TGTGCCAGCAGCGGAAGAAGGGGGACTAGCGGGGGGGGCGGGGAGCTGTTTTTT	CASSGRRGTSGGGGELFF
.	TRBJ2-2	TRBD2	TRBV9	TGTGCCAGCAGCCCTCGACTAGCGGGGAAGACCGGGGAGCTGTTTTTT	CASSPRLAGKTGELFF
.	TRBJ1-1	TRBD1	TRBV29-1	TGCAGCGTTGAACGGGGACAGGGGGCCACTGAAGCTTTCTTT	CSVERGQGATEAFF
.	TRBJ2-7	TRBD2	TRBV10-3	TGTGCCATCAGTGAGTCCAGTGCTGCGGGGGGTAAATTGGGCGAGCAGTACTTC	CAISESSAAGGKLGEQYF
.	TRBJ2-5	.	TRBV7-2	TGTGCCAGCAGCTCTTCGCTACAGCAGTACTTC	CASSSSLQQYF
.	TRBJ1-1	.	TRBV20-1	TGCAGTGTCGGGAGCCGTGAAGCTTTCTTT	CSVGSREAFF
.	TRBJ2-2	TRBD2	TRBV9	TGTGCCAGCAGCGCCTCACGCGGGGGTCCGAACACCGGGGAGCTGTTTTTT	CASSASRGGPNTGELFF
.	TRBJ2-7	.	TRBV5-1	TGCGCCAGCAGCTTGGTGGGCCAGAGCTCCTACGAGCAGTACTTC	CASSLVGQSSYEQYF
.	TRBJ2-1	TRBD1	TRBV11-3	TGTGCCAGCAGCTCCGACAGGGATGGCGAGCAGTTCTTC	CASSSDRDGEQFF
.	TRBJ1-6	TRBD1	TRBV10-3	TGTGCCATCAGTGAGTCAGGGGGCAATTCACCCCTCCACTTT	CAISESGGNSPLHF
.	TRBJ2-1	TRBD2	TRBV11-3	TGTGCCAGCGCGGGACTAGCGGGGGCCGGGGAGCAGTTCTTC	CASAGLAGAGEQFF
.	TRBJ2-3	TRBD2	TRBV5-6	TGTGCCAGCAGTCTGGGACTAGCGTACACAGATACGCAGTATTTT	CASSLGLAYTDTQYF
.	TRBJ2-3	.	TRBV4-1	TGCGCCAGCAGCCACCCCGAGGGGGGGCGACGCACAGATACGCAGTATTTT	CASSHPEGGRRTDTQYF
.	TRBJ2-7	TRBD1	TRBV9	TGTGCCAGCAGCGAAACAGGGGCCGAGCAGTACTTC	CASSETGAEQYF
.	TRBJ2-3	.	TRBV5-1	TGCGCCAGCAGCTTGGGGGCAGGGAGGGATACGCAGTATTTT	CASSLGAGRDTQYF
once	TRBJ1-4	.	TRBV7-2	TGTGCCAGCAGCTTAACAGGCGAAAAACTGTTTTTT	CASSLTGEKLFF
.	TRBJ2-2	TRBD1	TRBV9	TGTGCCAGCAGCCTCGGGACAGGGTGGAACACCGGGGAGCTGTTTTTT	CASSLGTGWNTGELFF